These 32 T cell receptor beta chains share one sample of origin, sequenced in a study of T cell repertoires in cytomegalovirus infection. Each CDR3 protein gets one entry after TCRdb re-called the reads with MiXCR. The sample shows about 260,000 distinct CDR3 sequences, roughly 15% of them seen only once. Input material: PBMCs. Every receptor here comes from a human donor in good health (CMV status not recorded). Some clones in this sample may be carry-over from other donors' samples.

The V call is TRBV20-1, the J call TRBJ2-7; tentatively, D is TRBD1 (5 bases). The V gene's germline CDR1 is DFQATT and CDR2 SNEGSKA (reference sequence). There are 11 residues in the CDR3. With 3 bases removed from V and 5 bases from J, the gap between germline ends came to 8 bases. The CDR3 DNA follows: TGCAGTGCTAGTGTCAGGGACGAGCAGTACTTC. Translating gives CSASVRDEQYF.

DNA for the CDR3: TGTGCCAGCAGCTTTCGGACAGGCGCCTACGAGCAGTACTTC. Its protein is CASSFRTGAYEQYF. The chain combines TRBV28 with TRBJ2-7; 7 positions match TRBD1. Germline V gene data show CDR1 as MDHEN and CDR2 as SYDVKM. The CDR3 loop spans 14 amino acids. The trim removed 6 bases at V and 2 bases at J, leaving 7 bases unmatched. The full variable domain, completed using reference TRBV28 and TRBJ2-7, is DVKVTQSSRYLVKRTGEKVFLECVQDMDHENMFWYRQDPGLGLRLIYFSYDVKMKEKGDIPEGYSVSREKKERFSLILESASTNQTSMYLCASSFRTGAYEQYFGPGTRLTVT.

The chain has TRBV6-1 and TRBJ2-5, with D uncertain. The CDR3 runs 14 residues. The germline gives CDR1 MNHNS, CDR2 SASEGT. The V gene lost 1 base and the J gene lost 7 bases, with 13 bases spanning the gap. The CDR3 DNA is TGTGCCAGCAGTGAAGTCGGACGCCATGGGACCCAGTACTTC. Protein product: CASSEVGRHGTQYF.

This clonotype was picked up many times. This chain connects TRBV6-2 or TRBV6-3 to TRBJ2-2; maybe TRBD2 (5 bases). Germline CDR1 and CDR2: MNHEY and SVGEGT. The V end was cut by 0 bases, the J end by 0 bases, with 8 bases between. The CDR3 runs 16 residues. The CDR3 nucleotides are TGTGCCAGCAGTTACTCGAGGGTAGCGAACACCGGGGAGCTGTTTTTT. This encodes CASSYSRVANTGELFF.

This chain links TRBV19 with TRBJ2-5, with 9 bases fitting TRBD2. The CDR3 is 16 amino acids. Trimming cost V 7 bases and J 5 bases; bases outside gene matches: 14. Germline assignment: CDR1 LNHDA and CDR2 SQIVND (reference sequence). The CDR3 sequence: CASTRRASGVLETQYF. CDR3 DNA sequence: TGTGCCAGTACCCGGCGAGCTAGCGGGGTTTTGGAGACCCAGTACTTC.

This clonotype was counted at least ten times. The chain combines TRBV7-2 with TRBJ1-6, with D possibly TRBD1 on 6 matching bases. The germline V and J ends were trimmed by 5 bases and 6 bases, with 14 bases remaining between them. Germline CDR1 is SGHTA and CDR2 is FQGNSA. This CDR3 spans 15 amino acids. CDR3: CASSESGTINSPLHF. The CDR3 DNA sequence: TGTGCCAGCAGCGAGTCCGGGACAATTAATTCACCCCTCCACTTT.

This clonotype was picked up many times. The chain is built from TRBV14 and TRBJ2-3, with 9 bases fitting TRBD2. The V gene end was trimmed by 2 bases and the J gene end by 5 bases; junction bases not matched to a gene: 5. The CDR3 has 15 amino acids. CDR1 SGHDN and CDR2 FVKESK come from the germline V gene. CDR3 sequence reads: CASSQRLAGLDTQYF. CDR3 nucleotide sequence: TGTGCCAGCAGCCAACGCCTAGCGGGGTTAGATACGCAGTATTTT. The full variable domain, in which reference TRBV14 and TRBJ2-3 provide the parts outside the CDR3, is EAGVTQFPSHSVIEKGQTVTLRCDPISGHDNLYWYRRVMGKEIKFLLHFVKESKQDESGMPNNRFLAERTGGTYSTLKVQPAELEDSGVYFCASSQRLAGLDTQYFGPGTRLTVL.

There are many counts of this clonotype. This chain joins TRBV11-2 and TRBJ2-1, with no clear D. CDR1 is SGHAT and CDR2 is FQNNGV in the germline V gene. The length of the CDR3 is 15 residues. Deletions cut 5 bases from V and 9 bases from J, with 20 bases between. CDR3 nucleotides: TGTGCCAGCAGCCCCATCTCGTGGGAAATGGGTGAGCAGTTCTTC. Protein product: CASSPISWEMGEQFF.

This clonotype came up a few times. The rearrangement links TRBV12-3 or TRBV12-4 to TRBJ2-5; either TRBD1 or TRBD2 may supply D (5 bases each). This CDR3 has 14 amino acids. Trimming shortened V by 5 bases and J by 5 bases, and 15 bases separated the two germline ends. The CDR3 DNA follows: TGTGCCAGCAGTCAATTGGGACCCTTGGAGACCCAGTACTTC. Protein sequence: CASSQLGPLETQYF.

This rearrangement joins TRBV12-3 or TRBV12-4 to TRBJ2-2, with D hard to call. This CDR3 comprises 11 residues. V dropped 3 bases and J dropped 10 bases, with 6 bases sitting between them. For the CDR3, the DNA is TGTGCCAGCAGTTTCCTAATGGAGCTGTTTTTT. It encodes CASSFLMELFF.

This clonotype was picked up many times. The chain recombines TRBV6-2 or TRBV6-3 with TRBJ2-2, with 9 bases fitting TRBD2. The germline gives CDR1 MNHEY, CDR2 SVGEGT. The CDR3 contains 17 residues. The V and J ends lost 4 bases and 0 bases, in that order; junction bases with no gene match: 6. The CDR3 here is CASSFYSGSSNTGELFF. DNA of the CDR3: TGTGCCAGCAGTTTCTATAGCGGGAGCTCGAACACCGGGGAGCTGTTTTTT.

This clonotype was recorded many times. This chain links TRBV20-1 with TRBJ1-2; perhaps TRBD1 as D (5 bases). V lost 0 bases and J lost 5, with 13 bases in between. The CDR3 covers 14 residues. In germline, CDR1 is DFQATT, CDR2 SNEGSKA (reference sequence). CDR3 in DNA: TGCAGTGCTAGAGATCAGTCAGGGAAATATGGCTACACCTTC. Amino acids: CSARDQSGKYGYTF.

V usage is TRBV6-1 and J usage is TRBJ2-1; D is possibly TRBD1 (6 bases). With 3 bases removed from V and 7 bases from J, the gap between germline ends came to 7 bases. Per germline, CDR1 MNHNS and CDR2 SASEGT. This CDR3 is built from 12 residues. The CDR3 sequence is CASSEQGNEQFF. The CDR3 coding sequence is TGTGCCAGCAGTGAGCAGGGGAATGAGCAGTTCTTC.

This clonotype was observed many times. V and J are TRBV27 and TRBJ2-3, with 7 bases that match TRBD1. Germline lookup yields CDR1 MNHEY and CDR2 SMNVEV (reference sequence). CDR3 length: 16 residues. Trimming took 5 bases from V and 0 from J; bases not matched to a gene: 8. CDR3 region: CASSTEQGLSTDTQYF. The CDR3 region has the DNA TGTGCCAGCAGTACCGAACAGGGGCTGAGCACAGATACGCAGTATTTT.

This chain's CDR3 is CASSLEARGELFF. CDR3 nucleotide sequence: TGCGCCAGCAGCTTGGAGGCTCGCGGGGAGCTGTTTTTT. This chain links TRBV5-1 with TRBJ2-2; unclear D gene. CDR1 is SGHRS, CDR2 YFSETQ, per germline. Trimming left V 0 bases short and J 7 bases short, with 7 bases between. The CDR3 extends over 13 amino acids.

This clonotype was detected only a few times. V usage is TRBV29-1 and J usage is TRBJ2-5, with 8 bases fitting TRBD1. J lost 5 bases, V lost 7 bases, and 9 bases had no gene match. Germline loops: CDR1 SQVTM, CDR2 ANQGSEA. The CDR3 runs 13 residues. As DNA, the CDR3 is TGCAGCGCCGAGACAGGGGATTCCGAGACCCAGTACTTC. Protein product: CSAETGDSETQYF.

CDR3 in amino acids: CASSYAGSNTEAFF. In nucleotides, the CDR3 is TGTGCCAGCAGTTACGCCGGGTCGAACACTGAAGCTTTCTTT. The J gene is TRBJ1-1, the V gene TRBV28; D not certain. This CDR3 comprises 14 residues. V lost 4 bases and J lost 1, with 10 bases in between. CDR1 MDHEN and CDR2 SYDVKM come from the germline V gene.

DNA of the CDR3: TGTGCCAGCAGCTTATCTGAAGCTTTCTTT. As protein: CASSLSEAFF. J is TRBJ1-1 and V is TRBV13; unclear D gene. Trimming removed 2 bases at V and 6 bases at J, with 1 base between. CDR3 length: 10 amino acids. Germline V CDR1 and CDR2: PRHDT, FYEKMQ (reference sequence).

This clonotype was seen at least ten times. The rearrangement links TRBV28 to TRBJ2-7; D is ambiguous. This CDR3 has 13 residues. V was cut by 7 bases and J by 2 bases, with 12 bases left in between. Germline assignment: CDR1 MDHEN and CDR2 SYDVKM. The CDR3 DNA sequence: TGTGCCAGCAAAGGGTCGATACCCTACGAGCAGTACTTC. Its protein is CASKGSIPYEQYF.

This clonotype was seen repeatedly, ten times or more. The gene calls are TRBV11-2 and TRBJ2-1; weak D call: TRBD1 (6 bases). Between the trimmed V and J ends, which lost 5 bases and 3 bases, there was a span of 17 bases. This CDR3 contains 16 residues. The V gene's germline CDR1 is SGHAT and CDR2 FQNNGV. The CDR3 loop is CASSTTRTALYNEQFF. CDR3 sequence (DNA): TGTGCCAGCAGCACCACACGGACAGCCCTCTACAATGAGCAGTTCTTC.

V and J are TRBV20-1 and TRBJ1-6; D remains unclear. With 0 bases removed from V and 9 bases from J, the gap between germline ends came to 21 bases. CDR1 and CDR2 from the germline V gene are DFQATT and SNEGSKA (reference sequence). The CDR3 runs to 17 residues. CDR3 nucleotide sequence: TGCAGTGCTAGAGATACCGCCCGAACTCTCCTTGGTTCACCCCTCCACTTT. This sequence encodes CSARDTARTLLGSPLHF.

This sequence joins TRBV15 and TRBJ2-1; D is unclear. The ends were cut back, 3 bases at V and 0 bases at J, with 9 bases in the middle. CDR1 LNHNV and CDR2 YYDKDF come from the germline V gene (reference sequence). The CDR3 has 15 amino acids. The CDR3 nucleotides read TGTGCCACCAGCAGGAGCAGAGGCTCCTACAATGAGCAGTTCTTC. It yields the protein CATSRSRGSYNEQFF.

The chain has TRBV4-2 and TRBJ2-2; D uncertain. CDR3 length equals 14 residues. V shed 1 base and J shed 4 bases, with 7 bases lying between them. Germline V lookup: CDR1 LGHNA, CDR2 YNFKEQ. In DNA, the CDR3 is TGTGCCAGCAGCCAAGCTGAAACCACCGGGGAGCTGTTTTTT. The encoded protein is CASSQAETTGELFF.

This clonotype was picked up a small number of times. V gene TRBV7-3 combines with J gene TRBJ2-3; D is ambiguous. The CDR3 consists of 13 residues. Trimming pared 5 bases from V and 0 bases from J, leaving 6 bases between. Germline V gene lookup returns CDR1 SGHTA and CDR2 FQGTGA. The CDR3 sequence: CASSPESTDTQYF. In DNA, the CDR3 is TGTGCCAGCAGCCCCGAGAGCACAGATACGCAGTATTTT.

The sample holds many counts of this clonotype. The CDR3 DNA is TGTGCCAGCAGTTTTTCATGGGGGCGAGCGGGCTACACCTTC. It specifies CASSFSWGRAGYTF. V gene TRBV12-3 or TRBV12-4 combines with J gene TRBJ1-2; TRBD1 is a possible D gene (6 bases). The CDR3 totals 14 residues. The V end lost 3 bases, the J end lost 8 bases, and 16 bases lay between the germline ends.

This clonotype was found a few times. The chain combines TRBV20-1 with TRBJ1-2; TRBD1 might be the D (5 bases). Trimming cost V 6 bases and J 10 bases, with 15 bases left between them. CDR3 length equals 11 residues. CDR1 and CDR2 (germline): DFQATT, SNEGSKA (reference sequence). CDR3 DNA sequence: TGCAGTGCCCACCCAGGGATGGACTACACCTTC. Encoded protein: CSAHPGMDYTF.

V usage is TRBV11-2 and J usage is TRBJ1-1; D may be TRBD1 (5 bases). The CDR3 sequence is 16 residues long. Trimming took 5 bases from V and 5 from J, leaving 21 bases between them. Germline CDR1 SGHAT, CDR2 FQNNGV. The CDR3 nucleotides read TGTGCCAGCAGCCCCCTTCGAAGCGCAGGGATAACTGAAGCTTTCTTT. Amino acid sequence: CASSPLRSAGITEAFF.

This clonotype was seen more than once but under ten times. This chain links TRBV27 with TRBJ1-4; a possible D gene is TRBD1 (6 bases). The germline V gene encodes CDR1 MNHEY and CDR2 SMNVEV (reference sequence). Between the trimmed V and J ends, which lost 4 bases and 0 bases, there was a span of 12 bases. This CDR3 has 16 amino acids. CDR3 amino acids: CASSYLGTPTNEKLFF. Here the CDR3 DNA reads TGTGCCAGCAGTTACCTCGGGACACCAACTAATGAAAAACTGTTTTTT.

In this sample, this clonotype turned up a few times. V usage is TRBV29-1 and J usage is TRBJ2-2; D is unresolved. With 4 bases removed from V and 2 bases from J, the gap between germline ends came to 8 bases. Per the germline V gene, CDR1 is SQVTM and CDR2 is ANQGSEA. The CDR3 spans 13 residues. The DNA of the CDR3 is TGCAGCGTTGGATTCTCTAACACCGGGGAGCTGTTTTTT. This gives the protein CSVGFSNTGELFF.

The rearrangement joins TRBV28 to TRBJ1-1; the D gene is possibly TRBD1 (6 bases). The CDR3 runs to 15 residues. V dropped 2 bases and J dropped 4 bases, with 14 bases sitting between them. CDR1 and CDR2 from the germline V gene are MDHEN and SYDVKM. DNA of the CDR3: TGTGCCAGCAGTTTACTACAGGGAAGGGGCACTGAAGCTTTCTTT. Its protein is CASSLLQGRGTEAFF. Using reference TRBV28 and TRBJ1-1 for the parts outside the CDR3, the full variable domain is DVKVTQSSRYLVKRTGEKVFLECVQDMDHENMFWYRQDPGLGLRLIYFSYDVKMKEKGDIPEGYSVSREKKERFSLILESASTNQTSMYLCASSLLQGRGTEAFFGQGTRLTVV.

The chain uses TRBV3-1 and TRBJ2-5; D is perhaps TRBD2 (5 bases). CDR1 is LGHDT and CDR2 is YNNKEL in the germline V gene (reference sequence). With 1 base removed from V and 0 bases from J, the gap between germline ends came to 12 bases. This CDR3 is built from 16 residues. CDR3 DNA sequence: TGTGCCAGCAGCCAAGGCGTCGGGAACCACCAAGAGACCCAGTACTTC. It specifies CASSQGVGNHQETQYF.

The chain is built from TRBV27 and TRBJ2-1; D possibly corresponds to TRBD1 (6 bases). Trimming took off 6 bases at V and 6 bases at J, with 18 bases between the two ends. The CDR3 runs 15 residues. CDR1 is MNHEY, CDR2 SMNVEV, per germline (reference sequence). CDR3 bases: TGTGCCAGCAGCCTAGTTGGGGGCCCGTTCAATGAGCAGTTCTTC. This translates into CASSLVGGPFNEQFF.